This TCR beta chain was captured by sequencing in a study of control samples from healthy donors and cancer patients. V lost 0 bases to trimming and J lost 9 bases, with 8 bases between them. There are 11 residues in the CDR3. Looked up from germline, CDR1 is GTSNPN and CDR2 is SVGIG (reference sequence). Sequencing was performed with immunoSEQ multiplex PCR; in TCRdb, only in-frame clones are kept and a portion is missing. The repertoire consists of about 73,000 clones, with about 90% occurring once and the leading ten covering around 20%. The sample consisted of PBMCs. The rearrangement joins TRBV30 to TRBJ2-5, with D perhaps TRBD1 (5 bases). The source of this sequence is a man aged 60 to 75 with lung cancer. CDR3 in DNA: TGTGCCTGGAGTGTATCCAGGGCCCAGTACTTC. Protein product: CAWSVSRAQYF.